This entry is about one T cell receptor (beta chain). The antigen remains undetermined. V was shortened by 5 bases and J by 2 bases, with 16 bases between the two germline ends. Looked up from germline, CDR1 is LNHNV and CDR2 is YYDKDF (reference sequence). The CDR3 has 16 residues. From RNA transcripts, TCR beta CDR3 regions were amplified. Primed by the HTBI set, a first-round RT-PCR was run on the TCR CDR3. TCRdb re-called the multiplex PCR reads with MiXCR, one entry per CDR3 protein. The table includes about 420,000 distinct CDR3 sequences, around 13% detected once. The data were obtained in a study of T cells in Graves' hyperthyroidism and ophthalmopathy. Study results and limitations: Most thyroid-expanded clonotypes above 0.001 were also found in blood.

The clonotype comes from a woman aged 18-29 years with Graves' hyperthyroidism. The chain employs TRBV15 and TRBJ1-3; possibly TRBD1 for D (5 bases). The sample comprised blood. The CDR3 protein is CATSARTGRPGNTIYF. DNA for the CDR3: TGTGCCACCAGCGCCCGTACGGGACGGCCTGGAAACACCATATATTTT.